The clone carrying this TCR beta chain occurred a few times. The antigen remains unidentified. These data belong to a study of blood T cells in healthy people across ages. Study results and limitations: PBMCs went unsorted, and a conclusive naive versus antigen-experienced comparison was therefore prevented.

Donors each provided around 10 milliliters of peripheral blood. The CDR3 has 15 amino acids. Germline V gene data show CDR1 as SGHTA and CDR2 as FQGNSA. V shed 0 bases, J shed 7 bases, and the junction held 8 bases outside the gene matches. Then a second PCR, running roughly 6 to 11 cycles, was carried out with a sample-barcoded 5' primer and a J-beta primer mix. TCRdb processed the 5' RACE reads anew with MiXCR; each CDR3 protein has one entry. The repertoire holds about 830,000 distinct CDR3 sequences, 55% to 75% seen once, with 22% in the top ten. The sample was blood. The clonotype comes from a man aged 25 to 40 in good health. This chain connects TRBV7-2 to TRBJ2-7; 8 bases line up with TRBD1. The CDR3 DNA follows: TGTGCCAGCAGCTTAGCGGGTCAGGGGGCCTGGGAGCAGTACTTC. Residues: CASSLAGQGAWEQYF.